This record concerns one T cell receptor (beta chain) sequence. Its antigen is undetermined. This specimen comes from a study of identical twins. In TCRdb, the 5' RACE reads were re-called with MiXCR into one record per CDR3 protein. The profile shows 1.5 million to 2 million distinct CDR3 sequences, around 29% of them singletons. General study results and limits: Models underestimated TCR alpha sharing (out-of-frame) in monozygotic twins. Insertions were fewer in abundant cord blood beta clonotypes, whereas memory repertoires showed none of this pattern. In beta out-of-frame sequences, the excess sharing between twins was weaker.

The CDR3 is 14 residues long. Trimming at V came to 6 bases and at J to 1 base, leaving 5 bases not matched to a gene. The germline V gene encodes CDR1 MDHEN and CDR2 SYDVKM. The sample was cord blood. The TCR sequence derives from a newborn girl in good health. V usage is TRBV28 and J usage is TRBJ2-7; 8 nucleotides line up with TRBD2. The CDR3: CASRSLAGSYEQYF. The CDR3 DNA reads TGTGCCAGCAGGTCGCTAGCGGGTTCCTACGAGCAGTACTTC. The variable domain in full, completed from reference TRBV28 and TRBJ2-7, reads DVKVTQSSRYLVKRTGEKVFLECVQDMDHENMFWYRQDPGLGLRLIYFSYDVKMKEKGDIPEGYSVSREKKERFSLILESASTNQTSMYLCASRSLAGSYEQYFGPGTRLTVT.